Included here is one T cell receptor beta chain sequence, with context. The study ran its PCR with 60 Vbeta and 13 Jbeta primers. This table comes from immunoSEQ multiplex PCR, and its TCRdb copy is limited to in-frame clones, with some not included. Among 95,000 to 150,000 clones, about three fifths were seen once, and the ten largest hold 10%. This record belongs to a study of cytomegalovirus exposure and HLA in healthy donors. Germline V gene data show CDR1 as SGHTA and CDR2 as FQGNSA. This CDR3 is 14 amino acids long. Trimming cost V 4 bases and J 9 bases, with 16 bases left between them. The genes are TRBV7-2 and TRBJ2-1; D is perhaps TRBD1 (7 bases). This receptor was taken from a man aged 35 to 55 in good health and CMV-seropositive. Input material: PBMCs. The CDR3 loop reads CASSSVTGEAEQFF. The CDR3 coding sequence is TGTGCCAGCAGCTCAGTCACAGGGGAGGCTGAGCAGTTCTTC.